Below, 5 T cell receptor beta chains from the same sample are listed, as sequenced in a study of T cells expressing NK-cell markers. No DNA is given; TCRdb re-called the 5' RACE reads and lists each CDR3 protein once. The sample data list a few hundred thousand distinct CDR3 sequences. Sequenced input: blood T cells: a sorted CD56 or NKG2C T cell subset, CD4+ or CD8+ T cells, or bulk PBMC T cells (not recorded which). The receptors were sampled from a man aged 18-69 years in good health.

The chain combines TRBV6-5 with TRBJ1-4; there is no DNA to check the TCRdb D call of TRBD1. Germline V lookup: CDR1 MNHEY, CDR2 SVGAGI. This CDR3 is 18 amino acids long. CDR3 loop: CASSYSPGSTGINEKLFF.

V gene TRBV12-3 or TRBV12-4 combines with J gene TRBJ2-2. The CDR3 contains 14 residues. The chain's CDR3 is CASSGSPATGELFF.

The chain links TRBV6-1 to TRBJ2-5. The CDR3 spans 14 residues. In germline, CDR1 is MNHNS, CDR2 SASEGT. The CDR3 loop is CASNQGRTEETQYF.

J is TRBJ2-7 and V is TRBV7-8; TCRdb calls TRBD1, which cannot be checked without DNA. CDR3 length equals 15 residues. CDR1 and CDR2 from the germline V gene are SGHVS and FQNEAQ. Here the CDR3 reads CASSTWTGSAYEQYF.

This CDR3 is CASRPTRVCTGELFF. The gene calls are TRBV6-7 and TRBJ2-2; the TRBD1 assignment by TCRdb is unverifiable without DNA. TRBV6-7 is treated as an ORF (open reading frame) with a function not yet certain. The CDR3 consists of 15 residues.